This TCR beta chain comes out of a study of blood T cells in healthy people across ages. Looking at the study overall: Through template switching, about one barcoded beta molecule was captured per two T cells, as measured in model experiments.

There are a few counts of this clonotype. Trimming cost V 6 bases and J 7 bases, with 25 bases left between them. Germline assignment: CDR1 SEHNR and CDR2 FQNEAQ (reference sequence). The CDR3 is made up of 17 amino acids. With a J-beta primer mix and a sample-barcoded 5' primer, a second PCR ran roughly 6 to 11 cycles. Every single cDNA molecule received a tag from a template-switch adaptor with 12 random nucleotides. TCRdb ran MiXCR on the 5' RACE reads and lists one entry per CDR3 protein. The data show roughly 860,000 distinct CDR3 sequences, around 68% seen once. The chain is built from TRBV7-9 and TRBJ2-1; D is possibly TRBD2 (6 bases). The TCR originated in a young man in good health. Material: blood. The CDR3, as DNA: TGTGCCAGCAGAGGTAGTGCAAAGGATAGTCGGGGGAATGAGCAGTTCTTC. This codes for CASRGSAKDSRGNEQFF.